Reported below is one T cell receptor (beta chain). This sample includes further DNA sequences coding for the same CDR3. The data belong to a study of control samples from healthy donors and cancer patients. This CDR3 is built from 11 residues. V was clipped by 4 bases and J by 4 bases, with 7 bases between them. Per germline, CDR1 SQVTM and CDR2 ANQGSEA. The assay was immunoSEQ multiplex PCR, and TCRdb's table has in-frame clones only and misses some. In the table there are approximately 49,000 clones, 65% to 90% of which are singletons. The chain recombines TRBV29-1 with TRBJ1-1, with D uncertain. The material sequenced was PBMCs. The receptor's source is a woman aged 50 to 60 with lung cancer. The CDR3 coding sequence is TGCAGCGTTGGCGGTGGCACTGAAGCTTTCTTT. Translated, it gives CSVGGGTEAFF.